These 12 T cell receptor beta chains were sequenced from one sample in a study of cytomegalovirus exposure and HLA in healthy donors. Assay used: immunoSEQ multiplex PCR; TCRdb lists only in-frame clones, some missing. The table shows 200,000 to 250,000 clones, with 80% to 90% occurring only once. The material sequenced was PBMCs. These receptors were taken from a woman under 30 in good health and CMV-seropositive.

The CDR3 region has the DNA TGTGCCAGCAGTCGACAAGTTTATAGCACAGATACGCAGTATTTT. Translation: CASSRQVYSTDTQYF. The rearrangement links TRBV28 to TRBJ2-3; no clear D. Germline V gene sequence: CDR1 MDHEN, CDR2 SYDVKM. The CDR3 is 15 amino acids. Trimming took off 5 bases at V and 0 bases at J, with 12 bases between the two ends.

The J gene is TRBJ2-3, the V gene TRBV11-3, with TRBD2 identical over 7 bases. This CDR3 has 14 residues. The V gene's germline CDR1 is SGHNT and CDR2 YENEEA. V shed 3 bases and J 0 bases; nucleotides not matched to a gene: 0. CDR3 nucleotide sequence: TGTGCCAGCAGCTTTAGCGGGAGCACAGATACGCAGTATTTT. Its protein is CASSFSGSTDTQYF.

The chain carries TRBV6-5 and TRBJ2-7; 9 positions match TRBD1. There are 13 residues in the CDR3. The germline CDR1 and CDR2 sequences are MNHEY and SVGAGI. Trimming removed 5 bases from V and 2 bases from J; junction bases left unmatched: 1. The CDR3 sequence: CASSRTGAYEQYF. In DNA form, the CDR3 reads TGTGCCAGCAGTCGGACAGGGGCCTACGAGCAGTACTTC.

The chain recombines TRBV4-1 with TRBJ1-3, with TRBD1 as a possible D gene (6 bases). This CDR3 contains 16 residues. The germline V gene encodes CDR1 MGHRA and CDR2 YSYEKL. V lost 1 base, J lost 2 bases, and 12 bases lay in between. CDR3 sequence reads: CASSQVFAGAGNTIYF. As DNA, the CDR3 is TGCGCCAGCAGCCAAGTTTTCGCAGGGGCTGGAAACACCATATATTTT.

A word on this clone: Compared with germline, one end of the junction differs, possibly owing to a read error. CDR3 DNA sequence: TGTGCCAGCGGGGGGGCGGGGCTCTTC. Translated, it gives CASGGAGLF. The genes are TRBV2 and TRBJ2-1; tentative D call: TRBD2 (7 bases). Germline V gene data show CDR1 as SNHLY and CDR2 as FYNNEI. This CDR3 comprises 9 residues. The whole variable domain, remainder taken from reference TRBV2 and TRBJ2-1, is EPEVTQTPSHQVTQMGQEVILRCVPISNHLYFYWYRQILGQKVEFLVSFYNNEISEKSEIFDDQFSVERPDGSNFTLKIRSTKLEDSAMYFCASGGAGLFGPGTRLTVL.

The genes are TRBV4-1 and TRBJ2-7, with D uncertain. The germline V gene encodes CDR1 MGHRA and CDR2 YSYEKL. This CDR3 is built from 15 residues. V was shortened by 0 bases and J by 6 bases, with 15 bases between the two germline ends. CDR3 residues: CASSQDLVKPLEQYF. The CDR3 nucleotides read TGCGCCAGCAGCCAAGATCTTGTAAAGCCTCTCGAGCAGTACTTC.

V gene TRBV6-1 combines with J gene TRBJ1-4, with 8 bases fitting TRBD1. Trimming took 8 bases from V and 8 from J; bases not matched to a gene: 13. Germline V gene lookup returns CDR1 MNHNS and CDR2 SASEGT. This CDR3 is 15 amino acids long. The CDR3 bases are TGTGCCAGCCGTACAGGGGGAAGGTATGACGAAAAACTGTTTTTT. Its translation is CASRTGGRYDEKLFF.

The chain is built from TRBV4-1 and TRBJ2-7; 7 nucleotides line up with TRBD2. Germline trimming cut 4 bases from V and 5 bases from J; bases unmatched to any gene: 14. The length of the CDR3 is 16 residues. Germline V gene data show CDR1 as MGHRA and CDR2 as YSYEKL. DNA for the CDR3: TGCGCCAGCAGCCCCACCGGACTAGTTGCGACCAACGAGCAGTACTTC. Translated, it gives CASSPTGLVATNEQYF.

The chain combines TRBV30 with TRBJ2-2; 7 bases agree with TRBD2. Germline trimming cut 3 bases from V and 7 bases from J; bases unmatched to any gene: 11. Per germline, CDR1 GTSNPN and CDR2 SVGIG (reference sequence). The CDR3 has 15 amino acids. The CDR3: CAWRGAGAGNGELFF. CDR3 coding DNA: TGTGCCTGGAGAGGGGCGGGAGCGGGGAACGGGGAGCTGTTTTTT. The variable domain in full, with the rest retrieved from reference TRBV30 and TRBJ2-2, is SQTIHQWPATLVQPVGSPLSLECTVEGTSNPNLYWYRQAAGRGLQLLFYSVGIGQISSEVPQNLSASRPQDRQFILSSKKLLLSDSGFYLCAWRGAGAGNGELFFGEGSRLTVL.

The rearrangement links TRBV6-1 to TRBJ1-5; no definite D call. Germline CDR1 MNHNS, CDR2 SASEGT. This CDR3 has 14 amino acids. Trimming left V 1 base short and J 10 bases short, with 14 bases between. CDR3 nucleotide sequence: TGTGCCAGCAGTGAAGACGGAGCGGGTTCCCCCCAGCATTTT. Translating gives CASSEDGAGSPQHF.

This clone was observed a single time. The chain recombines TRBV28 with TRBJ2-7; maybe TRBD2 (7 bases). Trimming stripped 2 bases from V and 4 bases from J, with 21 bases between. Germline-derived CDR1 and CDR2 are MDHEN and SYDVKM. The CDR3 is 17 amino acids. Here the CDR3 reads CASSLRGGPAVAYEQYF. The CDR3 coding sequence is TGTGCCAGCAGTTTAAGGGGGGGGCCAGCTGTTGCGTACGAGCAGTACTTC. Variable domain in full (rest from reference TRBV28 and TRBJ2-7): DVKVTQSSRYLVKRTGEKVFLECVQDMDHENMFWYRQDPGLGLRLIYFSYDVKMKEKGDIPEGYSVSREKKERFSLILESASTNQTSMYLCASSLRGGPAVAYEQYFGPGTRLTVT.

This chain's CDR3 is CASSRDYNTGELFF. CDR3 DNA: TGTGCCAGCAGCCGGGACTACAACACCGGGGAGCTGTTTTTT. This chain connects TRBV14 to TRBJ2-2, with 7 nucleotides matching TRBD2. This CDR3 has 14 residues. The junction had 1 base not matched to a gene; V was cut back by 4 bases and J by 2 bases. Looked up from germline, CDR1 is SGHDN and CDR2 is FVKESK.